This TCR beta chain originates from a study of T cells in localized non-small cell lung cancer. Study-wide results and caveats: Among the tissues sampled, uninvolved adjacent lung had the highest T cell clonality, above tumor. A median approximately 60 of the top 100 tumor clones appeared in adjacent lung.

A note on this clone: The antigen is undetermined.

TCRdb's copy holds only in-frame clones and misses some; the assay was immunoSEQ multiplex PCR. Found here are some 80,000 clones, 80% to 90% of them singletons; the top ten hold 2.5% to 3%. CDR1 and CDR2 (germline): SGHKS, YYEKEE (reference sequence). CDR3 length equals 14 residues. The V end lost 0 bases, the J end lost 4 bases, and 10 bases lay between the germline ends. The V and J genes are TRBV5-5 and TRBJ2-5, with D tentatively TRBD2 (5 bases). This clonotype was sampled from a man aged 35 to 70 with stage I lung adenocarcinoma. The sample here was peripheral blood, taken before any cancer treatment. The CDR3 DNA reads TGTGCCAGCAGCTTGGAAATAGGGAGAGAGACCCAGTACTTC. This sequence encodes CASSLEIGRETQYF.